The 10 T cell receptor beta chains presented below share a single source sample, sequenced in a study of T cells in Graves' hyperthyroidism and ophthalmopathy. Authors of the study amplified TCR beta CDR3 regions from RNA transcripts. HTBI primers were employed in a first-round RT-PCR of the TCR CDR3. TCRdb reanalysed the multiplex PCR reads using MiXCR and keeps one entry per CDR3 protein. The sample yields 350,000 to 400,000 distinct CDR3 sequences, 14% to 15% seen once. The sample consisted of blood. These receptors all come from a woman between 25 and 40 years old with Graves' hyperthyroidism.

The V and J genes are TRBV25-1 and TRBJ2-3, with D uncertain. Looked up from germline, CDR1 is MGHDK and CDR2 is SYGVNS. CDR3 length equals 14 residues. The V and J ends lost 2 bases and 2 bases respectively, with 8 bases between them. The CDR3 DNA reads TGTGCCAGCAGTGAAGCCCGCTACACAGATACGCAGTATTTT. This encodes CASSEARYTDTQYF.

The rearrangement joins TRBV4-1 to TRBJ2-1; 7 nucleotides line up with TRBD1. The CDR3 has 14 residues. CDR1 and CDR2 (germline): MGHRA, YSYEKL. V was clipped by 6 bases and J by 0 bases; unmatched bases: 2. In nucleotides, the CDR3 is TGCGCCAGCAGTTACAGGGGCTCCTACAATGAGCAGTTCTTC. It specifies CASSYRGSYNEQFF.

This sequence joins TRBV29-1 and TRBJ2-5; maybe TRBD1 (6 bases). Germline values: CDR1 SQVTM, CDR2 ANQGSEA. There are 9 residues in the CDR3. Trimming cost V 4 bases and J 9 bases, with 6 bases left between them. CDR3 sequence: CSVGGPQYF. The CDR3 DNA follows: TGCAGCGTTGGGGGGCCCCAGTACTTC. The full variable domain, completed using reference TRBV29-1 and TRBJ2-5, is SAVISQKPSRDICQRGTSLTIQCQVDSQVTMMFWYRQQPGQSLTLIATANQGSEATYESGFVIDKFPISRPNLTFSTLTVSNMSPEDSSIYLCSVGGPQYFGPGTRLLVL.

At least ten counts were recorded for this clonotype. V is TRBV12-3 or TRBV12-4 and J is TRBJ2-3; tentative D call: TRBD2 (5 bases). V was clipped by 1 base and J by 2 bases, with 7 bases between them. The CDR3 totals 14 residues. The CDR3 region is CASSLDGITDTQYF. The DNA of the CDR3 is TGTGCCAGCAGTTTAGACGGGATCACAGATACGCAGTATTTT.

Many counts were recorded for this clonotype. This sequence joins TRBV3-1 and TRBJ2-1; 7 bases match TRBD2. CDR1 and CDR2 from the germline V gene are LGHDT and YNNKEL (reference sequence). V shed 0 bases, J shed 2 bases, and the junction held 7 bases outside the gene matches. CDR3 length: 17 amino acids. The CDR3 protein is CASSQDAREDTYNEQFF. The CDR3, as DNA: TGTGCCAGCAGCCAAGATGCCCGGGAGGATACCTACAATGAGCAGTTCTTC.

This clonotype was seen only a few times. V usage is TRBV27 and J usage is TRBJ2-1, with TRBD1 identical over 8 bases. The CDR3 spans 14 residues. Germline CDR1 is MNHEY and CDR2 is SMNVEV (reference sequence). The junction had 6 bases not matched to a gene; V was cut back by 9 bases and J by 2 bases. The CDR3 loop is CASTGQGPYNEQFF. The CDR3 nucleotides are TGTGCCAGTACCGGACAGGGTCCCTACAATGAGCAGTTCTTC.

The V and J genes are TRBV2 and TRBJ1-1, with 8 nucleotides matching TRBD1. From germline, CDR1 is SNHLY and CDR2 FYNNEI. CDR3 size: 14 residues. V dropped 6 bases and J dropped 7; count of bases not matched to a gene: 10. The CDR3 region has the DNA TGTGCCAGCAGCGTAGGTCAGGGGGCAGGTGAAGCTTTCTTT. Translating it yields CASSVGQGAGEAFF.

This clonotype occurred a few times. The CDR3 coding sequence is TGTGCCAGCAGGCCCCCCAGGACAAACACCGGGGAGCTGTTTTTT. Protein product: CASRPPRTNTGELFF. This chain joins TRBV6-5 and TRBJ2-2, with D tentatively TRBD1 (5 bases). Germline lookup yields CDR1 MNHEY and CDR2 SVGAGI. CDR3 length: 15 amino acids. V was shortened by 6 bases and J by 2 bases, with 13 bases between the two germline ends.

This clonotype was picked up one time. The genes are TRBV5-1 and TRBJ2-5, with TRBD1 as a possible D gene (5 bases). With 5 bases removed from V and 2 bases from J, the gap between germline ends came to 7 bases. The germline V gene encodes CDR1 SGHRS and CDR2 YFSETQ. This CDR3 comprises 12 residues. The DNA for the CDR3 is TGCGCCAGCAGACAGGAGCAAGAGACCCAGTACTTC. Translating it yields CASRQEQETQYF.

This clonotype was seen at least ten times. V gene TRBV3-1 combines with J gene TRBJ1-5; D not certain. Looked up from germline, CDR1 is LGHDT and CDR2 is YNNKEL (reference sequence). There are 13 residues in the CDR3. The V end lost 9 bases, the J end lost 3 bases, and 12 bases lay between the germline ends. The CDR3 spells CARPTGNNQPQHF. The CDR3 region has the DNA TGTGCCAGACCGACTGGTAACAATCAGCCCCAGCATTTT.